The rows below give T cell receptor beta chains drawn from one sample of a study of blood T cell repertoires in COVID-19. Sequencing was performed with immunoSEQ multiplex PCR; in TCRdb, only in-frame clones are kept and a portion is missing. The sample carries 390,000 or so clones, about nine tenths recorded once. Specimen: peripheral blood. These receptors all come from a woman aged 25 to 45 with active or convalescent COVID-19. The CDR3 runs from the conserved cysteine through the conserved F or W. Each record gives: J gene, clone size, D gene, V gene, CDR3 protein, CDR3 DNA. A D gene is named only where the DNA matches it firmly. Only some rows state a clone size, as once, few, many or a class for expanded clones.

>TRBJ1-4|-|TRBD1|TRBV6-5
CASRTRGRLEKLFF
TGTGCCAGCAGGACCAGGGGGCGGCTTGAAAAACTGTTTTTT
>TRBJ1-2|few|TRBD1|TRBV5-4
CASSFRTGGGYGYTF
TGTGCCAGCAGCTTTCGGACAGGGGGCGGCTATGGCTACACCTTC
>TRBJ2-1|-|TRBD2|TRBV27
CASSPGTSVDNEQFF
TGTGCCAGCAGCCCCGGGACTAGCGTAGACAATGAGCAGTTCTTC
>TRBJ2-7|-|TRBD2|TRBV5-6
CASSNSGRVGEQYF
TGTGCCAGCAGCAATAGCGGGAGAGTCGGCGAGCAGTACTTC
>TRBJ1-2|-|-|TRBV4-1
CASSLTPGRLSLYGYTF
TGCGCCAGCAGCTTAACCCCGGGGAGGCTTTCACTCTATGGCTACACCTTC
>TRBJ2-7|-|-|TRBV12-1
CASSRSPRDRGYEQYF
TGTGCCAGCAGCCGTAGCCCTAGGGATCGGGGATACGAGCAGTACTTC
>TRBJ1-4|-|TRBD1|TRBV5-5
CASSFYIPGQGRGANEKLFF
TGTGCCAGCAGCTTTTACATACCGGGACAGGGGCGGGGGGCTAATGAAAAACTGTTTTTT
>TRBJ2-7|-|-|TRBV27
CASSDVPYEQYF
TGTGCCAGCAGTGATGTACCCTATGAGCAGTACTTC
>TRBJ1-2|-|-|TRBV21-1
CASSLQTGSGYTF
TGTGCCAGCAGCCTACAGACAGGGTCTGGCTACACCTTC
>TRBJ1-1|-|-|TRBV6-5
CASSQLGGDTEAFF
TGTGCCAGCAGTCAACTTGGGGGGGACACTGAAGCTTTCTTT
>TRBJ2-2|-|-|TRBV7-2
CASRPPWLNTGELFF
TGTGCCAGCAGACCTCCGTGGCTGAACACCGGGGAGCTGTTTTTT
>TRBJ2-2|-|-|TRBV6-5
CASSYARSPTGELFF
TGTGCCAGCAGTTACGCGCGGTCGCCCACCGGGGAGCTGTTTTTT
>TRBJ1-2|-|-|TRBV4-1
CASSLTGIYGYTF
TGCGCCAGCAGCCTGACAGGAATCTATGGCTACACCTTC
>TRBJ2-7|once|-|TRBV19
CASSGTGTPSYEQYF
TGTGCCAGTAGTGGGACCGGGACACCCTCCTACGAGCAGTACTTC
>TRBJ1-2|-|TRBD1|TRBV27
CASSSTSAQGINYGYTF
TGTGCCAGCAGTTCCACCTCGGCACAGGGGATAAACTATGGCTACACCTTC
>TRBJ2-2|-|-|TRBV13
CASSPPGQLNTGELFF
TGTGCCAGCAGCCCCCCGGGACAACTGAACACCGGGGAGCTGTTTTTT
>TRBJ1-2|-|-|TRBV12-1
CASPVLGQGRCNYGYTF
TGTGCCAGCCCGGTACTCGGACAGGGAAGATGTAACTATGGCTACACCTTC
>TRBJ1-1|-|TRBD1|TRBV2
CASSDRGPTEAFF
TGTGCCAGCAGTGACAGGGGGCCCACTGAAGCTTTCTTT
>TRBJ2-1|-|TRBD2|TRBV5-1
CASSLSGGPAYNEQFF
TGCGCCAGCAGCTTAAGCGGGGGGCCCGCCTACAATGAGCAGTTCTTC
>TRBJ2-1|once|TRBD2|TRBV5-1
CASSGGNEQFF
TGCGCCAGCTCGGGGGGTAATGAGCAGTTCTTC
>TRBJ2-1|-|-|TRBV6-4
CASSAYRDSGEQFF
TGTGCCAGCAGTGCGTACCGGGACTCAGGAGAGCAGTTCTTC
>TRBJ1-6|-|-|TRBV5-4
CASSLGADSRSPLHF
TGTGCCAGCAGCTTGGGTGCAGACAGCAGGTCACCCCTCCACTTT
>TRBJ1-6|-|-|TRBV6-5
CASSYSIADANSPLHF
TGTGCCAGCAGTTACTCGATCGCGGATGCTAATTCACCCCTCCACTTT
>TRBJ1-2|-|-|TRBV27
CASSPRPGEGYGYTF
TGTGCCAGCAGTCCACGTCCAGGGGAGGGTTATGGCTACACCTTC
>TRBJ2-2|-|TRBD2|TRBV4-1
CASSQGLAGGNTGELFF
TGCGCCAGCAGCCAAGGACTAGCGGGAGGGAACACCGGGGAGCTGTTTTTT
>TRBJ1-1|-|TRBD1|TRBV18
CASSPDRGTEAFF
TGTGCCAGCTCCCCAGACAGGGGAACTGAAGCTTTCTTT
>TRBJ2-5|-|TRBD2|TRBV7-2
CASRGRGLQETQYF
TGTGCCAGCAGGGGGAGGGGACTCCAAGAGACCCAGTACTTC
>TRBJ1-1|-|-|TRBV5-1
CASSSISGSPEAFF
TGCGCCAGCAGCTCCATTAGCGGGTCCCCGGAAGCTTTCTTT
>TRBJ2-2|-|-|TRBV13
CASSSYTGELFF
TGTGCCAGCAGCTCTTACACCGGGGAGCTGTTTTTT
>TRBJ1-5|-|TRBD1|TRBV7-2
CASSLVRQGNSNQPQHF
TGTGCCAGCAGCTTAGTTAGACAGGGAAATAGCAATCAGCCCCAGCATTTT